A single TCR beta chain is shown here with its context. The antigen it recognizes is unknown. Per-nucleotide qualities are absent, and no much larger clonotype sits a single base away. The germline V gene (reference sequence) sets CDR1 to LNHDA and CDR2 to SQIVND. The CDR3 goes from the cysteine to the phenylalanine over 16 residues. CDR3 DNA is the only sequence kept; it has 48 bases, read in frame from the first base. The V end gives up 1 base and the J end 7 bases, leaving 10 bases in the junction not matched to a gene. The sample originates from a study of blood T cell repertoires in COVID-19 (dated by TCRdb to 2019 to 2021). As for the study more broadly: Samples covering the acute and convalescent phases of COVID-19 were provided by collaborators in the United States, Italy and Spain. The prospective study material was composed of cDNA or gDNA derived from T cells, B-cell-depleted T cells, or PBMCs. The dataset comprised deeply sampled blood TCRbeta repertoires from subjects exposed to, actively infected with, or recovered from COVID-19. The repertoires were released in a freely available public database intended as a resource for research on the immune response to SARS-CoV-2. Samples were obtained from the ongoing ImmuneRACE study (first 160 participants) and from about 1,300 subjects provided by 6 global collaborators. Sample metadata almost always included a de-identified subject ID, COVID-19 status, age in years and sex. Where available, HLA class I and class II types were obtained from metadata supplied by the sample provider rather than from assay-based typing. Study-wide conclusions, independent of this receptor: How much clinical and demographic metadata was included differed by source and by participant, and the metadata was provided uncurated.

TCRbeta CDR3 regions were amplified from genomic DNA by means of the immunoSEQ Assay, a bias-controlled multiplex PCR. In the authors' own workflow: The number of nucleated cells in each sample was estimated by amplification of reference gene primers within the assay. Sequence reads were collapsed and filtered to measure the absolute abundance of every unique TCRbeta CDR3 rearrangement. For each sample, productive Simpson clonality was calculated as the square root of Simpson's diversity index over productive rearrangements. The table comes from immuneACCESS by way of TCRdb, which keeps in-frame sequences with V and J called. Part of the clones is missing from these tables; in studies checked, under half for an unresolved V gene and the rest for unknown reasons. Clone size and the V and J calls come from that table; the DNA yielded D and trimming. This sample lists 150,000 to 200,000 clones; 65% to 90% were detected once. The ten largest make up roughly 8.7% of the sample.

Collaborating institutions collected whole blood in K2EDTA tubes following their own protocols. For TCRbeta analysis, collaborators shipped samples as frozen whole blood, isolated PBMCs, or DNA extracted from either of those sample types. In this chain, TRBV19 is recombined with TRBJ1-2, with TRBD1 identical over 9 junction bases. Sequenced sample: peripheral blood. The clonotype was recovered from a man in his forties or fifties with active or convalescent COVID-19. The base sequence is TGTGCCAGTAGTATAGTCGCCGGGACAGGGAATGGTGGCTACACCTTC. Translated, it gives CASSIVAGTGNGGYTF.